The subject of this entry is one T cell receptor beta chain. The data are from a study of cytotoxic CD8 clonotypes in ibrutinib-treated CLL. Clones were read by immunoSEQ multiplex PCR, and TCRdb kept only the in-frame ones, dropping some. The repertoire holds 90,000 to 100,000 clones, around 80% seen once, with about 29% in the top ten. V lost 0 bases to trimming and J lost 8 bases, with 11 bases between them. Germline V gives CDR1 SGHDT, CDR2 YYEEEE. The length of the CDR3 is 13 residues. Cryopreserved PBMCs were the source of about 1.9 micrograms of genomic DNA, which went to TCR beta libraries. The chain employs TRBV5-6 and TRBJ1-2; D gene unclear. The sequence derives from a human donor with chronic lymphocytic leukemia. The specimen comprised PBMCs, sampled after 12 months of ibrutinib treatment. As DNA, the CDR3 is TGTGCCAGCAGCTTGGCGCCAGAAATCGGCTACACCTTC. This translates into CASSLAPEIGYTF.